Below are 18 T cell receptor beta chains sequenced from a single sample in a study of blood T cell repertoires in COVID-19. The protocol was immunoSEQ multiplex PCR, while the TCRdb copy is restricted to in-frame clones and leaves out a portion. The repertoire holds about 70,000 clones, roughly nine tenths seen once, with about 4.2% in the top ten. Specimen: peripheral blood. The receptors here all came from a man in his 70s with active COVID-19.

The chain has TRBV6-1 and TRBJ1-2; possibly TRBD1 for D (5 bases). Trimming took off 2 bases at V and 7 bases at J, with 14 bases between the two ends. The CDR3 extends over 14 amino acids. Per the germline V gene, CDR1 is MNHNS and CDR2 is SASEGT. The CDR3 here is CASSEFGQGRGYTF. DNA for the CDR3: TGTGCCAGCAGTGAATTTGGGCAGGGCCGTGGCTACACCTTC.

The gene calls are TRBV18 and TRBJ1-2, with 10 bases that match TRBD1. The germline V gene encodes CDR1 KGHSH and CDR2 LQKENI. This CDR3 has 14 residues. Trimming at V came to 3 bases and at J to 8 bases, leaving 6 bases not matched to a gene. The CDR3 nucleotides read TGTGCCAGCTCACCTCGGACAGGGGGAGAAGGCTACACCTTC. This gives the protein CASSPRTGGEGYTF.

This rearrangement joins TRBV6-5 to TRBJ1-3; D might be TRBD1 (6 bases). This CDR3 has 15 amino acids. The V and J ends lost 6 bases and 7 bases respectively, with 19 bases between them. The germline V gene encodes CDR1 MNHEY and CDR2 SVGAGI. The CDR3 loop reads CASSATGLSANTIYF. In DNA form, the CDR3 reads TGTGCCAGCAGCGCCACAGGGCTTTCCGCCAACACCATATATTTT.

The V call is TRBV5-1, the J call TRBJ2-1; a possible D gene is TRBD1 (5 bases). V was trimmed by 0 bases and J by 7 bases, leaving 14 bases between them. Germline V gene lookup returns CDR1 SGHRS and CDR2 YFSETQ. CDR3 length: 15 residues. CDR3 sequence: CASSLGAGLGNEQFF. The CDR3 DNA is TGCGCCAGCAGCTTGGGGGCAGGGCTGGGGAATGAGCAGTTCTTC. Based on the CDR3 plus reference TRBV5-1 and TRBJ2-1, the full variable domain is KAGVTQTPRYLIKTRGQQVTLSCSPISGHRSVSWYQQTPGQGLQFLFEYFSETQRNKGNFPGRFSGRQFSNSRSEMNVSTLELGDSALYLCASSLGAGLGNEQFFGPGTRLTVL.

The CDR3 nucleotides are TGTGCCAGCAGCTCCAAAGCGGGGCGGCCTTTAGCCAAAAACATTCAGTACTTC. The encoded protein is CASSSKAGRPLAKNIQYF. The chain uses TRBV11-2 and TRBJ2-4; the match to TRBD2 covers 7 bases. V trimming: 4 bases; J trimming: 0 bases; junction bases outside the gene matches: 12. This CDR3 has 18 residues. The germline gives CDR1 SGHAT, CDR2 FQNNGV.

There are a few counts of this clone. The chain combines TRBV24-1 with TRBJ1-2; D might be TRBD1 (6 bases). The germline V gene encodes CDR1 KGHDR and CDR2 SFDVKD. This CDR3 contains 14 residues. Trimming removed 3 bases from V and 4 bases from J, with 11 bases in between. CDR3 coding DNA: TGTGCCACCAGTGATCGGCAGGACAGCTATGGCTACACCTTC. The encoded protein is CATSDRQDSYGYTF.

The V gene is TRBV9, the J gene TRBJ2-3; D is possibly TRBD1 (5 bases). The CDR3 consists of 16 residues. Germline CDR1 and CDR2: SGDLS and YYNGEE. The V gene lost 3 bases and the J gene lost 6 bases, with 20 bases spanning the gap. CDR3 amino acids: CASSATGPLGVDTQYF. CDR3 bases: TGTGCCAGCAGCGCCACAGGCCCGCTCGGAGTGGATACGCAGTATTTT.

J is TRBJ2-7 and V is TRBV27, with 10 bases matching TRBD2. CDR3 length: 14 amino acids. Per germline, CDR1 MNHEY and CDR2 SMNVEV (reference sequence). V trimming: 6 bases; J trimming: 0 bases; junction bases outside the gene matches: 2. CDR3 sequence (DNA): TGTGCCAGCAGGGTAGCGGGAGGCTCCTACGAGCAGTACTTC. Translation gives CASRVAGGSYEQYF.

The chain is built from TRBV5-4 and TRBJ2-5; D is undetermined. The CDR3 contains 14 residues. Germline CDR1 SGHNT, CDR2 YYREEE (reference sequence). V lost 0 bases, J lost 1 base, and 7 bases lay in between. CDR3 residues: CASSLVTAQETQYF. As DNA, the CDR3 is TGTGCCAGCAGCTTGGTTACAGCCCAAGAGACCCAGTACTTC. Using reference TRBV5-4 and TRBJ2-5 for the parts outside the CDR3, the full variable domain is ETGVTQSPTHLIKTRGQQVTLRCSSQSGHNTVSWYQQALGQGPQFIFQYYREEENGRGNFPPRFSGLQFPNYSSELNVNALELDDSALYLCASSLVTAQETQYFGPGTRLLVL.

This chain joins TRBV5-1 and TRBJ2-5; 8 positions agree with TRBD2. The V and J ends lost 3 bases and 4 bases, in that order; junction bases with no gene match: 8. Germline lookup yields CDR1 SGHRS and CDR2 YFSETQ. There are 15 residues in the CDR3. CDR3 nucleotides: TGCGCCAGCAGCTGGCGAGCGGGAGTGGGAGAGACCCAGTACTTC. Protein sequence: CASSWRAGVGETQYF.

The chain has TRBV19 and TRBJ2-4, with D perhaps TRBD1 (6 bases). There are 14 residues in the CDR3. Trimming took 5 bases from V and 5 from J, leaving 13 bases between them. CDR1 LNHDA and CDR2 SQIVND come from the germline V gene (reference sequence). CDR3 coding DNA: TGTGCCAGTAGTTGGGACACTGGGGAAAACATTCAGTACTTC. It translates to CASSWDTGENIQYF.

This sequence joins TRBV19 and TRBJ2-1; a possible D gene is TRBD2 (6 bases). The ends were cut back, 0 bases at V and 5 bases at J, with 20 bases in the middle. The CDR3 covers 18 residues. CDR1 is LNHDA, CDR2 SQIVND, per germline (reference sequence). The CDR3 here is CASSIDRREPLTNNEQFF. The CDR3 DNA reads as TGTGCCAGTAGTATAGATCGGAGGGAGCCACTAACAAACAATGAGCAGTTCTTC.

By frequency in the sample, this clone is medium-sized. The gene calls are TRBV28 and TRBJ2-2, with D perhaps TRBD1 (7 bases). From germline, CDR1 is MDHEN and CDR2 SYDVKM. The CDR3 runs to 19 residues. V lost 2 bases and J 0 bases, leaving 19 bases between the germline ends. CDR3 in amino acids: CASSLEWVGGTANTGELFF. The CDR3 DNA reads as TGTGCCAGCAGTTTAGAATGGGTTGGGGGGACAGCGAACACCGGGGAGCTGTTTTTT.

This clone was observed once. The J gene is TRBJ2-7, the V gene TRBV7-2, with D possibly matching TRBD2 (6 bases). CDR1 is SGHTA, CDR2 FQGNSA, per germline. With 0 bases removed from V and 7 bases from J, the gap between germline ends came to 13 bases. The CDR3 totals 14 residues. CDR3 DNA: TGTGCCAGCAGCTTAGCGGAGGGCCTCGGGGAGCAGTACTTC. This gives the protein CASSLAEGLGEQYF. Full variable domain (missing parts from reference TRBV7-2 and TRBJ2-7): GAGVSQSPSNKVTEKGKDVELRCDPISGHTALYWYRQSLGQGLEFLIYFQGNSAPDKSGLPSDRFSAERTGGSVSTLTIQRTQQEDSAVYLCASSLAEGLGEQYFGPGTRLTVT.

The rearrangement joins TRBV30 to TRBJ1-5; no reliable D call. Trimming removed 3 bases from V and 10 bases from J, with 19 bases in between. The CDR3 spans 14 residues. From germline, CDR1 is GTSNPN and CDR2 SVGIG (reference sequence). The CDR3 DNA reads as TGTGCCTGGAGCGACGGACTGGGTACGGAACCCCAGCATTTT. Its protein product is CAWSDGLGTEPQHF.

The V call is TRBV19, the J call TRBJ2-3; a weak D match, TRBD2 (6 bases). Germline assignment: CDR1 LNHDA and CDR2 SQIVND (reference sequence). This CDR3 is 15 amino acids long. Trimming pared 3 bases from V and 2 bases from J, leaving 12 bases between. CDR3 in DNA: TGTGCCAGTAGTATGGGCGGGGCCGACACAGATACGCAGTATTTT. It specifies CASSMGGADTDTQYF.

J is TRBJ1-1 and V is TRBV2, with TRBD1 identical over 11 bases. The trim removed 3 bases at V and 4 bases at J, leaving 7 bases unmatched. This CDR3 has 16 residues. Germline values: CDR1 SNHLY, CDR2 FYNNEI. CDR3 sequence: CASSEGTGGIGTEAFF. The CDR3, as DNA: TGTGCCAGCAGTGAGGGGACAGGGGGTATAGGCACTGAAGCTTTCTTT. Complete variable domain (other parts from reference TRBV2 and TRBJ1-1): EPEVTQTPSHQVTQMGQEVILRCVPISNHLYFYWYRQILGQKVEFLVSFYNNEISEKSEIFDDQFSVERPDGSNFTLKIRSTKLEDSAMYFCASSEGTGGIGTEAFFGQGTRLTVV.

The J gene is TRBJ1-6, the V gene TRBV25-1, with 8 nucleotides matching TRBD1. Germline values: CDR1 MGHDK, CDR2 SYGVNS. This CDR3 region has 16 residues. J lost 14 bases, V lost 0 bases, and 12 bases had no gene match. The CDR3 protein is CASSEYGGTGYSALHF. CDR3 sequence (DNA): TGTGCCAGCAGTGAATATGGGGGGACAGGCTACTCGGCCCTCCACTTT.